A single sample is the source of the 2 T cell receptor beta chains below, sequenced in a study of post-analysis software for immune sequencing data. Study outcomes and limitations: About five TRBV segments occurring more often in patients than controls included TRBV5-6, TRBV5-1 and TRBV20-1.

Their specific antigens are unknown. The library was made from cDNA and included unique molecular identifiers. TCRdb re-analysed the PCR reads in MiXCR, keeping a single row per CDR3 protein. In the table there are roughly 800,000 distinct CDR3 sequences, about 32% of which are singletons. Sequenced material: blood. The receptors here all came from a girl aged 5 to 17 with multiple sclerosis.

The chain recombines TRBV20-1 with TRBJ2-7, with D tentatively TRBD2 (6 bases). The CDR3 has 13 amino acids. Trimming shortened V by 5 bases and J by 2 bases, and 13 bases separated the two germline ends. Germline V lookup: CDR1 DFQATT, CDR2 SNEGSKA (reference sequence). The chain's CDR3 is CSASGTQPYEQYF. CDR3 bases: TGCAGTGCTTCCGGGACTCAACCCTACGAGCAGTACTTC.

The chain joins TRBV20-1 to TRBJ1-1; D is unclear. V lost 3 bases and J 0 bases, leaving 8 bases between the germline ends. CDR3 length: 13 residues. Germline CDR1 is DFQATT and CDR2 is SNEGSKA (reference sequence). The CDR3 here is CSASGLMNTEAFF. The CDR3 DNA reads TGCAGTGCTAGTGGACTTATGAACACTGAAGCTTTCTTT.